This T cell receptor beta chain was profiled in a study of T cell responses to AZD1222 COVID-19 vaccine. Clones were sequenced by immunoSEQ multiplex PCR, and TCRdb holds only the in-frame ones, with some missing. Here the sample spans 120,000 to 150,000 clones, around nine tenths being singletons. This CDR3 region has 11 residues. The ends were cut back, 3 bases at V and 9 bases at J, with 6 bases in the middle. Looked up from germline, CDR1 is SGHNT and CDR2 is YENEEA. The source material was peripheral blood, sampled on day 0 of AZD1222 vaccination. The J gene is TRBJ2-1, the V gene TRBV11-3, with D possibly TRBD2 on 5 matching bases. The receptor comes from an adult in good health. The CDR3 sequence: CASSFRGEQFF. The CDR3 coding sequence is TGTGCCAGCAGCTTTCGGGGTGAGCAGTTCTTC.